These 8 T cell receptor beta chains were sequenced from one sample in a study of blood T cell repertoires in COVID-19. Some clones are missing from TCRdb's copy, which holds only in-frame ones; the method was immunoSEQ multiplex PCR. The sample includes 250,000 to 300,000 clones, over 75% of them seen just once. What was sequenced was peripheral blood. The receptors derive from a man in his forties or fifties with active or convalescent COVID-19.

The genes are TRBV5-1 and TRBJ1-3; TRBD1 aligns across 9 bases. The CDR3 has 15 residues. V lost 7 bases to trimming and J lost 1 base; unmatched junction nucleotides: 6. Germline V CDR1 and CDR2: SGHRS, YFSETQ. The CDR3, as DNA: TGCGCCAGCTGCCTTGGACAGGGGTCTGGAAACACCATATATTTT. Translation gives CASCLGQGSGNTIYF.

This sequence joins TRBV9 and TRBJ2-2; 9 nucleotides agree with TRBD2. Trimming removed 4 bases from V and 0 bases from J; junction bases left unmatched: 4. Germline CDR1 and CDR2: SGDLS and YYNGEE. The CDR3 contains 16 residues. CDR3 coding DNA: TGTGCCAGCAGCAGGACTAGCGTCGCGAACACCGGGGAGCTGTTTTTT. It is translated as CASSRTSVANTGELFF.

J is TRBJ1-2 and V is TRBV28; D possibly corresponds to TRBD1 (6 bases). Germline values: CDR1 MDHEN, CDR2 SYDVKM. The CDR3 consists of 15 residues. The germline V and J ends were trimmed by 11 bases and 0 bases, with 19 bases remaining between them. CDR3 sequence reads: CAVSRTGKANYGYTF. The CDR3, as DNA: TGTGCCGTCAGCCGAACAGGGAAAGCTAACTATGGCTACACCTTC.

This rearrangement joins TRBV27 to TRBJ2-2, with TRBD2 as a possible D gene (6 bases). The CDR3 is 15 residues long. Per the germline V gene, CDR1 is MNHEY and CDR2 is SMNVEV (reference sequence). Trimming shortened V by 2 bases and J by 3 bases, and 10 bases separated the two germline ends. The CDR3 here is CASSLLGGDTGELFF. Written as DNA, the CDR3 is TGTGCCAGCAGTTTACTCGGCGGGGACACCGGGGAGCTGTTTTTT.

This clone was detected only once. This chain joins TRBV2 and TRBJ1-2; D gene uncertain. Trimming took off 5 bases at V and 0 bases at J, with 13 bases between the two ends. Germline lookup yields CDR1 SNHLY and CDR2 FYNNEI. The CDR3 is 15 amino acids. The CDR3 DNA sequence: TGTGCCAGCAGTAGCCAAGGCCTAGCTAACTATGGCTACACCTTC. It is translated as CASSSQGLANYGYTF.

The DNA of the CDR3 is TGTGCCAGCAGCGTAGTTACCCAGGGGCTCACAGATACGCAGTATTTT. Translated: CASSVVTQGLTDTQYF. This sequence joins TRBV9 and TRBJ2-3, with a weak D call TRBD1 (6 bases). V was cut by 0 bases and J by 2 bases, with 13 bases left in between. This CDR3 has 16 residues. CDR1 and CDR2 from the germline V gene are SGDLS and YYNGEE.

The chain carries TRBV6-5 and TRBJ1-1; TRBD1 agrees at 7 bases. The trim removed 9 bases at V and 2 bases at J, leaving 6 bases unmatched. The CDR3 runs 13 residues. Germline V CDR1 and CDR2: MNHEY, SVGAGI. CDR3 in amino acids: CASGGQPNTEAFF. The DNA for the CDR3 is TGTGCCAGTGGGGGACAGCCTAACACTGAAGCTTTCTTT.

The chain uses TRBV9 and TRBJ2-3; 8 bases line up with TRBD2. V lost 0 bases, J lost 3 bases, and 6 bases stayed unmatched. The germline gives CDR1 SGDLS, CDR2 YYNGEE. The CDR3 is 16 amino acids. CDR3 sequence: CASSVEAGGVTDTQYF. The CDR3 DNA follows: TGTGCCAGCAGCGTAGAGGCGGGAGGAGTGACAGATACGCAGTATTTT.